The 30 T cell receptor beta chains below come from one sample, sequenced in a study of molecular identifiers for immune sequencing clone quantification. One entry per CDR3 protein, called by TCRdb with MiXCR from the PCR reads. The sample records about 320,000 distinct CDR3 sequences, 20% to 25% being singletons. Material for sequencing was naive CD8+ T cells from blood, with Jurkat cell RNA spiked in. Sample subset: FACS-sorted CD8+CD4-CCR7+CD45RA+ naive T cells. The receptors here all came from a human donor in good health. Some libraries in this study had Jurkat cell RNA spiked in.

Notes on this clonotype: The junction departs from the called germline gene at one end, perhaps through a read error. The CDR3 coding sequence is TGTGCCAGCAGCCCACTTACAGGGGGCGGAGAGACCCCGTACTTC. Translated: CASSPLTGGGETPYF. The chain has TRBV7-9 and TRBJ2-5, with 9 positions matching TRBD1. This CDR3 comprises 15 residues. Germline lookup yields CDR1 SEHNR and CDR2 FQNEAQ (reference sequence).

This clonotype was seen a handful of times. The rearrangement joins TRBV13 to TRBJ1-3, with D uncertain. There are 16 residues in the CDR3. Germline assignment: CDR1 PRHDT and CDR2 FYEKMQ (reference sequence). The germline V and J ends were trimmed by 0 bases and 4 bases, with 13 bases remaining between them. The CDR3 reads CASSLGSREIGNTIYF. For the CDR3, the DNA is TGTGCCAGCAGCTTAGGGTCTCGGGAAATCGGAAACACCATATATTTT.

V is TRBV20-1 and J is TRBJ2-3; 7 bases align to TRBD2. The V and J ends lost 7 bases and 1 base, in that order; junction bases with no gene match: 20. The CDR3 runs 18 residues. Germline assignment: CDR1 DFQATT and CDR2 SNEGSKA (reference sequence). CDR3 in amino acids: CSGQGRNRLALGTDTQYF. DNA for the CDR3: TGCAGTGGACAAGGTAGAAATCGACTAGCCCTGGGCACAGATACGCAGTATTTT.

Comment on this clonotype: This clone may be a read error of a much larger clone one base away. The rearrangement joins TRBV5-8 to TRBJ1-5; 7 nucleotides align to TRBD1. The CDR3 length is 15 residues. Germline V gene lookup returns CDR1 SGHTS and CDR2 YDEGEE. The CDR3 protein is CAGSFTGASNQPQHF. The CDR3 DNA reads as TGTGCCGGCAGCTTTACAGGGGCCTCCAATCAGCCCCAGCATTTT.

This clonotype appeared many times. The chain links TRBV20-1 to TRBJ2-3, with D perhaps matching TRBD1 (5 bases). CDR1 and CDR2 from the germline V gene are DFQATT and SNEGSKA (reference sequence). V was shortened by 0 bases and J by 5 bases, with 9 bases between the two germline ends. The CDR3 runs to 13 residues. The CDR3 region has the DNA TGCAGTGCTAGAGATACCAGGGTAGATACGCAGTATTTT. Its protein product is CSARDTRVDTQYF.

This clonotype was counted at least ten times. This chain uses TRBV7-9 with TRBJ2-3; 8 bases match TRBD2. The germline V gene encodes CDR1 SEHNR and CDR2 FQNEAQ (reference sequence). The CDR3 is made up of 15 amino acids. V shed 6 bases and J 2 bases; nucleotides not matched to a gene: 7. This chain's CDR3 is CASSLSGTNTDTQYF. The CDR3 nucleotides are TGTGCCAGCAGTCTTAGCGGGACCAACACAGATACGCAGTATTTT.

This chain connects TRBV10-3 to TRBJ2-7; 9 positions match TRBD2. Germline assignment: CDR1 ENHRY and CDR2 SYGVKD. The CDR3 totals 15 residues. Trimming at V came to 0 bases and at J to 6 bases, leaving 6 bases not matched to a gene. The CDR3 sequence: CAISESGLAGVEQYF. The CDR3 bases are TGTGCCATCAGTGAGTCGGGGTTAGCGGGAGTCGAGCAGTACTTC.

This clonotype was seen repeatedly, ten times or more. This chain uses TRBV7-9 with TRBJ2-7, with TRBD1 matching over 11 bases. After removal of 4 bases from V and 5 bases from J, the junction contained 7 bases not matched to a gene. This CDR3 has 15 amino acids. The germline CDR1 and CDR2 sequences are SEHNR and FQNEAQ (reference sequence). In nucleotides, the CDR3 is TGTGCCAGCAGCTCCACGGACAGGGGGCCTGACGAGCAGTACTTC. Translated, it gives CASSSTDRGPDEQYF.

This clonotype was recorded at least ten times. In DNA form, the CDR3 reads TGTGCCAGCAGAGACAGGGGGATCGCAACTGAAGCTTTCTTT. This encodes CASRDRGIATEAFF. This sequence joins TRBV27 and TRBJ1-1; TRBD1 matches at 9 bases. J was trimmed by 5 bases and V by 6 bases; bases with no gene match: 7. This CDR3 is 14 amino acids long. Germline V gene data show CDR1 as MNHEY and CDR2 as SMNVEV (reference sequence).

In nucleotides, the CDR3 is TGTGCCACCAGCAGAGATTCGGCAGGGAGCTTCCAGCCCCAGCATTTT. Amino acid sequence: CATSRDSAGSFQPQHF. This chain joins TRBV15 and TRBJ1-5; a weak D match, TRBD1 (5 bases). The germline CDR1 and CDR2 sequences are LNHNV and YYDKDF (reference sequence). The V end lost 0 bases, the J end lost 7 bases, and 16 bases lay between the germline ends. The CDR3 length is 16 residues.

The table lists this clonotype with many counts. The chain recombines TRBV7-2 with TRBJ2-3; no clear D. The CDR3 spans 14 residues. Germline-derived CDR1 and CDR2 are SGHTA and FQGNSA. Trimming took off 4 bases at V and 6 bases at J, with 14 bases between the two ends. The CDR3 region is CASSSHNHGDTQYF. In nucleotides, the CDR3 is TGTGCCAGCAGCTCCCACAACCACGGGGATACGCAGTATTTT.

As to this clonotype: The missing conserved phenylalanine or tryptophan at the end of this CDR3 makes a read error likely. This sequence joins TRBV27 and TRBJ1-5; a weak D match, TRBD1 (5 bases). V was cut by 5 bases and J by 4 bases, with 9 bases left in between. Germline V gene lookup returns CDR1 MNHEY and CDR2 SMNVEV (reference sequence). The CDR3 covers 13 residues. Here the CDR3 reads CASSTGSNQPQHV. The CDR3 region has the DNA TGTGCCAGCAGTACAGGCTCTAATCAGCCCCAGCATGTT.

Remarks on this clonotype: A much larger clone differs from this one at a single base, so this may be a read error. V usage is TRBV29-1 and J usage is TRBJ2-4; no clear D. The germline V gene encodes CDR1 SQVTM and CDR2 ANQGSEA. This CDR3 region has 12 residues. The DNA of the CDR3 is TGCAGCGTTGCAGTTTCCAAAAACATTCAGTGCTTC. Translation gives CSVAVSKNIQCF.

This clonotype was counted only a few times. The genes are TRBV9 and TRBJ2-3; TRBD2 matches at 13 bases. This CDR3 contains 17 residues. CDR1 and CDR2 from the germline V gene are SGDLS and YYNGEE. Losses at the gene ends were 2 bases for V and 4 bases for J; bases not matched to a gene: 7. For the CDR3, the DNA is TGTGCCAGCAGCGTGACGGGACTAGCGGGAATCTCAGATACGCAGTATTTT. It specifies CASSVTGLAGISDTQYF. Filled out from reference TRBV9 and TRBJ2-3, the complete variable domain reads DSGVTQTPKHLITATGQRVTLRCSPRSGDLSVYWYQQSLDQGLQFLIQYYNGEERAKGNILERFSAQQFPDLHSELNLSSLELGDSALYFCASSVTGLAGISDTQYFGPGTRLTVL.

This clonotype was recorded many times. The chain employs TRBV5-5 and TRBJ2-7; a possible D gene is TRBD1 (6 bases). Trimming took 0 bases from V and 4 from J, leaving 11 bases between them. Germline V lookup: CDR1 SGHKS, CDR2 YYEKEE (reference sequence). The CDR3 is 14 amino acids. CDR3: CASSLDLTGYEQYF. The CDR3 DNA is TGTGCCAGCAGCTTGGACCTTACAGGGTACGAGCAGTACTTC.

This clonotype was counted ten times or more. This chain links TRBV5-1 with TRBJ1-3; D ambiguous. The CDR3 sequence is 15 residues long. Germline V gene lookup returns CDR1 SGHRS and CDR2 YFSETQ. V was clipped by 4 bases and J by 1 base, with 12 bases between them. The CDR3 spells CASSVDRSSGNTIYF. DNA for the CDR3: TGCGCCAGCAGCGTAGACCGGAGTTCTGGAAACACCATATATTTT.

Note on this clonotype: The junction departs from the called germline gene at one end, perhaps through a read error. The genes are TRBV12-3 or TRBV12-4 and TRBJ2-1; TRBD2 matches at 9 bases. The CDR3 totals 15 residues. The CDR3 region has the DNA TGTGCCGGCAGCCCGCGACTAGCGGATAACAATGAGCAGTTCTTC. Amino acid sequence: CAGSPRLADNNEQFF.

As concerns this clonotype: Since a much larger clone is just one base distant, this may be a read error. V and J are TRBV20-1 and TRBJ1-2; 7 nucleotides line up with TRBD1. Germline V lookup: CDR1 DFQATT, CDR2 SNEGSKA (reference sequence). The CDR3 sequence is 17 residues long. The CDR3 reads CCARDTFRQGAGYGYTF. DNA of the CDR3: TGCTGTGCTAGAGACACATTTCGACAGGGCGCTGGTTATGGCTACACCTTC.

In this sample, this clonotype turned up many times. The chain carries TRBV6-5 and TRBJ2-7; 8 bases are a match to TRBD1. Germline V gene sequence: CDR1 MNHEY, CDR2 SVGAGI. This CDR3 has 16 residues. J gave up 5 bases and V 4 bases, and 13 bases lay outside the gene matches. CDR3 sequence: CASSSTDRVEVHEQYF. The CDR3 coding sequence is TGTGCCAGCAGTTCCACGGACAGGGTCGAGGTCCACGAGCAGTACTTC.

This clonotype has more than one count but fewer than ten. The chain combines TRBV12-3 or TRBV12-4 with TRBJ1-5; D uncertain. The V gene lost 0 bases and the J gene lost 8 bases, with 14 bases spanning the gap. This CDR3 comprises 15 residues. This CDR3 is CASSLALGRQEPQHF. The DNA of the CDR3 is TGTGCCAGCAGTTTAGCGCTAGGCCGGCAGGAGCCCCAGCATTTT.

Concerning this clonotype itself: This may arise from a read error, as a much more abundant clone is one base away. The rearrangement uses TRBV7-9 and TRBJ1-2, with D maybe TRBD1 (5 bases). Looked up from germline, CDR1 is SEHNR and CDR2 is FQNEAQ (reference sequence). This CDR3 region has 13 residues. CDR3 sequence reads: CASSSTEDYDYTF. CDR3 sequence (DNA): TGTGCCAGCAGCTCGACAGAGGACTATGACTACACCTTC. Drawing the rest from reference TRBV7-9 and TRBJ1-2, the complete variable domain is DTGVSQNPRHKITKRGQNVTFRCDPISEHNRLYWYRQTLGQGPEFLTYFQNEAQLEKSRLLSDRFSAERPKGSFSTLEIQRTEQGDSAMYLCASSSTEDYDYTFGSGTRLTVV.

This clonotype appeared many times. The chain is built from TRBV7-9 and TRBJ2-5; the match to TRBD1 covers 8 bases. The CDR3 loop spans 16 amino acids. Germline V lookup: CDR1 SEHNR, CDR2 FQNEAQ (reference sequence). The trim removed 5 bases at V and 3 bases at J, leaving 11 bases unmatched. This chain's CDR3 is CASSPTKTGAKETQYF. CDR3 DNA: TGTGCCAGCAGCCCAACAAAGACAGGGGCGAAAGAGACCCAGTACTTC. Looking up the rest from reference TRBV7-9 and TRBJ2-5 gives the full variable domain: DTGVSQNPRHKITKRGQNVTFRCDPISEHNRLYWYRQTLGQGPEFLTYFQNEAQLEKSRLLSDRFSAERPKGSFSTLEIQRTEQGDSAMYLCASSPTKTGAKETQYFGPGTRLLVL.

This clonotype was seen ten or more times. The chain joins TRBV20-1 to TRBJ2-1, with a possible D match to TRBD2 (6 bases). The V end lost 5 bases, the J end lost 5 bases, and 13 bases lay between the germline ends. CDR3 length equals 13 residues. The germline CDR1 and CDR2 sequences are DFQATT and SNEGSKA (reference sequence). In DNA form, the CDR3 reads TGCAGTGCTCTGTCGGGAGAGGACAATGAGCAGTTCTTC. Amino acids: CSALSGEDNEQFF.

The chain recombines TRBV2 with TRBJ2-7, with 12 nucleotides matching TRBD2. The CDR3 is 16 amino acids. Trimming cost V 4 bases and J 0 bases; bases outside gene matches: 4. Germline lookup yields CDR1 SNHLY and CDR2 FYNNEI. The CDR3, as DNA: TGTGCCAGCAGTGTCCCACTAGCGGGGGGCTCCTACGAGCAGTACTTC. It specifies CASSVPLAGGSYEQYF.

This clonotype has a single count. This likely comes from a read error, as the CDR3 has no conserved phenylalanine or tryptophan at its end. The V call is TRBV4-1, the J call TRBJ1-5; 12 nucleotides line up with TRBD1. CDR3 size: 17 residues. Germline loops: CDR1 MGHRA, CDR2 YSYEKL. V was pared by 1 base and J by 6 bases, with 7 bases of the junction left unmatched. The CDR3 nucleotides are TGCGCCAGCAGCCAAGGGGTCGGGACAGGGGGCTTTCAGCCCCAGCATTAT. It yields the protein CASSQGVGTGGFQPQHY.

This clonotype appeared a few times. V is TRBV11-1 and J is TRBJ2-3, with TRBD2 matching over 11 bases. J was trimmed by 3 bases and V by 0 bases; bases with no gene match: 2. The CDR3 covers 16 residues. Germline V lookup: CDR1 SGHAT, CDR2 FQDESV (reference sequence). The CDR3 region has the DNA TGTGCCAGCAGCTTAGCGTGGACTAGCGGGACAGATACGCAGTATTTT. Protein product: CASSLAWTSGTDTQYF.

This clonotype came up many times. The J gene is TRBJ2-5, the V gene TRBV21-1; the table calls TRBD1, which could not be checked here. TRBV21-1 is a listed pseudogene. The CDR3 spans 14 residues. This CDR3 reads CASSKGQGQETQYF. The CDR3 region has the DNA TGTGCCAGCAGCAAGGGACAGGGACAAGAGACCCAGTACTTC.

This clonotype was seen only a few times. J is TRBJ1-1 and V is TRBV27; D might be TRBD1 (5 bases). Deletions cut 4 bases from V and 3 bases from J, with 9 bases between. The CDR3 runs 13 residues. From germline, CDR1 is MNHEY and CDR2 SMNVEV (reference sequence). The chain's CDR3 is CASSSEGDTEAFF. CDR3 DNA: TGTGCCAGCAGTTCAGAAGGGGACACTGAAGCTTTCTTT.

About this clonotype itself: A much larger clone lies one base from this, so it may be a read error. V and J are TRBV7-8 and TRBJ1-1; 8 bases line up with TRBD1. The germline V gene encodes CDR1 SGHVS and CDR2 FQNEAQ. The V segment lost 5 bases and the J segment 5 bases; nucleotides outside the gene matches: 13. CDR3 size: 16 residues. This CDR3 reads CASSPPPDRVYTEAFF. In DNA, the CDR3 is TGTGCCAGCAGCCCGCCGCCGGACAGGGTCTATACTGAAGCTTTCTTT.

This clonotype was recorded many times. A much larger clone is a single base away; this may be a read error. CDR3 sequence (DNA): TGTGCCAGCAGTTTATTTAGCAATCAGCCCCAGCATTTT. This encodes CASSLFSNQPQHF. J is TRBJ1-5 and V is TRBV28; D not resolved. Germline V gene sequence: CDR1 MDHEN, CDR2 SYDVKM. This CDR3 region has 13 residues. V lost 1 base and J 0 bases, leaving 1 base between the germline ends.